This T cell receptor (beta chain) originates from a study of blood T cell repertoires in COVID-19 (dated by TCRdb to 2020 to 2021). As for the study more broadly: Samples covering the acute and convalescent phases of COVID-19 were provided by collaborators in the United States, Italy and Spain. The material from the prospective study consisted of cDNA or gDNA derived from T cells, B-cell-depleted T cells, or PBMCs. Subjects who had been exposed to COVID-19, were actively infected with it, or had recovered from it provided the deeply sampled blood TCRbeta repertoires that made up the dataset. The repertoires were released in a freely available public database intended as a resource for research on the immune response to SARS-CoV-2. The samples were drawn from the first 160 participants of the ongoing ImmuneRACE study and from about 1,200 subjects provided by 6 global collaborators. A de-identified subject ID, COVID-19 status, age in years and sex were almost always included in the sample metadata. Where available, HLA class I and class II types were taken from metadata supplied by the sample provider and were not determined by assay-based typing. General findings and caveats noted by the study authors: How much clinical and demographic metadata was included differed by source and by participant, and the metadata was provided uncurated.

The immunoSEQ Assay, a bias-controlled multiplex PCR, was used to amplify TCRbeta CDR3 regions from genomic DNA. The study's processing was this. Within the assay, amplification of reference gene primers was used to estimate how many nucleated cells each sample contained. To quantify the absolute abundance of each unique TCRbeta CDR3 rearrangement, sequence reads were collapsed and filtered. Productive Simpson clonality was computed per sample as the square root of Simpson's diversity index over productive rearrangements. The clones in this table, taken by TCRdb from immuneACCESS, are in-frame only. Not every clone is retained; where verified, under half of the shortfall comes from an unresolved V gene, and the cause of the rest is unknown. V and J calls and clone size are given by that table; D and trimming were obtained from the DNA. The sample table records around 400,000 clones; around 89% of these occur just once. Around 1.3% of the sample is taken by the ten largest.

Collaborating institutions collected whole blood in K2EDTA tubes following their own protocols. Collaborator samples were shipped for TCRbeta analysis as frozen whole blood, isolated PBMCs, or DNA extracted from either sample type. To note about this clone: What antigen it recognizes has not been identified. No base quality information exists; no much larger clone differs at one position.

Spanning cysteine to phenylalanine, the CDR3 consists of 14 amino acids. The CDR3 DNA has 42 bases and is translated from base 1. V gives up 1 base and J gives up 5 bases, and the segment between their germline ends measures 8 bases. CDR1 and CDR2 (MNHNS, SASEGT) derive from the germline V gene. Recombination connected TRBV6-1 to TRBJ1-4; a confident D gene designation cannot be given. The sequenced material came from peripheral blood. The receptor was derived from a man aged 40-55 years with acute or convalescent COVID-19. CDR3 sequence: CASSEGAGNEKLFF. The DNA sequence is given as TGTGCCAGCAGTGAAGGGGCAGGAAATGAAAAACTGTTTTTT.